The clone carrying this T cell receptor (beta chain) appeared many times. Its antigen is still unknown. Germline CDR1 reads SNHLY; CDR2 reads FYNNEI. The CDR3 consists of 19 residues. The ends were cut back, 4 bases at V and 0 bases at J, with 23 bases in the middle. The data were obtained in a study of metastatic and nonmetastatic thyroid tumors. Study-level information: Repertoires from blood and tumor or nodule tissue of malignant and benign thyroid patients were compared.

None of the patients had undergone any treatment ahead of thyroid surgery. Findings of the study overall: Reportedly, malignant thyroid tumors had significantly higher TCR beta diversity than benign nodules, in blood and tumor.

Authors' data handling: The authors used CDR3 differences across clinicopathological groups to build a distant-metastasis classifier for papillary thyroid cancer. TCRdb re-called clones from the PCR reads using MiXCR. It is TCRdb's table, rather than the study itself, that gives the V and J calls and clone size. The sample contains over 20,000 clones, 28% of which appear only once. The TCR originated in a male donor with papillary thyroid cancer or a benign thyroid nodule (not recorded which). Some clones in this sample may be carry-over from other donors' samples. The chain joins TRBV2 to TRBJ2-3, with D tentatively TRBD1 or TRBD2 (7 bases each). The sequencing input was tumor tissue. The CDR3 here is CASSGYVKRGQTSTDTQYF. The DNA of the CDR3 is TGTGCCAGCAGTGGATACGTAAAGCGGGGACAGACAAGCACAGATACGCAGTATTTT.